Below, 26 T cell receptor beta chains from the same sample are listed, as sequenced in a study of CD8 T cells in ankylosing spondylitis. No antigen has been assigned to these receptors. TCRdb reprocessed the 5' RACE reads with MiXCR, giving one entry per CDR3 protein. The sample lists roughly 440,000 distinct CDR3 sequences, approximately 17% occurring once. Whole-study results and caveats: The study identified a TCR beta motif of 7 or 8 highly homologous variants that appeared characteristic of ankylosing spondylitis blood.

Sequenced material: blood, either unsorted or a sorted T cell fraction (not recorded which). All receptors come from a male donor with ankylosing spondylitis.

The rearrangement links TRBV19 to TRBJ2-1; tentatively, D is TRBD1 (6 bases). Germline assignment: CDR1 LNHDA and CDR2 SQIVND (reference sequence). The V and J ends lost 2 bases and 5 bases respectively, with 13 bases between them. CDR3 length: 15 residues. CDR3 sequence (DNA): TGTGCCAGTAGTATATCCGGGACAATGAACAATGAGCAGTTCTTC. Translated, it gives CASSISGTMNNEQFF.

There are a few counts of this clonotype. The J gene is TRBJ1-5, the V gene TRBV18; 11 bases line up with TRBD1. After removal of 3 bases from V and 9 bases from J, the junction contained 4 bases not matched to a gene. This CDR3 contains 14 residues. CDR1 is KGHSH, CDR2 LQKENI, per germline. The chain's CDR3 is CASSPGQGALPQHF. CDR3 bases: TGTGCCAGCTCACCCGGACAGGGGGCCCTGCCCCAGCATTTT.

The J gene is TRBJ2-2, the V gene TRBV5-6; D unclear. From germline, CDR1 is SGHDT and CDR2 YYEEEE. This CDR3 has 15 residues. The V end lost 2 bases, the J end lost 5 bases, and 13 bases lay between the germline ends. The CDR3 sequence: CASSLWYPATGELFF. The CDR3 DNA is TGTGCCAGCAGCTTATGGTATCCAGCGACCGGGGAGCTGTTTTTT.

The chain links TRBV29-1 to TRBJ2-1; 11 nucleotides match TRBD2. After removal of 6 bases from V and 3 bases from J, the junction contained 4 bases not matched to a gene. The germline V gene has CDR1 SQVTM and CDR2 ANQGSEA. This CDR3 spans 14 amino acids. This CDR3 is CSVRTSGGYNEQFF. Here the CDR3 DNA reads TGCAGCGTCCGTACTAGCGGGGGCTACAATGAGCAGTTCTTC.

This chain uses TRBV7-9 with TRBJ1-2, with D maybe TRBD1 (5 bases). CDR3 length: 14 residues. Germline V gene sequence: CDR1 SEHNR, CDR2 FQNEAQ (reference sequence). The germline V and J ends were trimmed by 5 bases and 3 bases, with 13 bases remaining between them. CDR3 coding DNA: TGTGCCAGCAGCACCGAGGGACGTGACTATGGCTACACCTTC. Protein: CASSTEGRDYGYTF.

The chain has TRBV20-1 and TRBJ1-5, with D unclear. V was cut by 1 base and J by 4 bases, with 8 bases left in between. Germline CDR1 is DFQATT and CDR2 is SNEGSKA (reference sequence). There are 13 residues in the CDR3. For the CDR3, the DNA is TGCAGTGCTAGAGGAGACCCGAATCAGCCCCAGCATTTT. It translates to CSARGDPNQPQHF.

The DNA of the CDR3 is TGTGCCAGCTCACCACCCGGGACAGGGAGGGCGAACACCGGGGAGCTGTTTTTT. Translation: CASSPPGTGRANTGELFF. This chain uses TRBV18 with TRBJ2-2; 9 bases map to TRBD1. Germline V gene sequence: CDR1 KGHSH, CDR2 LQKENI. The V gene end was trimmed by 0 bases and the J gene end by 0 bases; junction bases not matched to a gene: 5. The CDR3 consists of 18 residues.

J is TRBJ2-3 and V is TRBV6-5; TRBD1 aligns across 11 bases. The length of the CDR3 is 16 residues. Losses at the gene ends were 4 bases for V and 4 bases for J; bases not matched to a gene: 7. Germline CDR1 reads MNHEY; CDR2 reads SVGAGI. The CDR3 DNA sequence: TGTGCCAGCAGTTCCCCCGGGACAGGGGGGGCAGATACGCAGTATTTT. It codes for CASSSPGTGGADTQYF.

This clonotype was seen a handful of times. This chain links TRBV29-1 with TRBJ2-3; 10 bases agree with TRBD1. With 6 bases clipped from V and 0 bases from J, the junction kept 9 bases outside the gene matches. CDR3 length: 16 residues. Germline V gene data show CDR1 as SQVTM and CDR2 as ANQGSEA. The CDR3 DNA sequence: TGCAGCGTGTCCGGGACAGGGGCCTTCAGCACAGATACGCAGTATTTT. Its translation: CSVSGTGAFSTDTQYF.

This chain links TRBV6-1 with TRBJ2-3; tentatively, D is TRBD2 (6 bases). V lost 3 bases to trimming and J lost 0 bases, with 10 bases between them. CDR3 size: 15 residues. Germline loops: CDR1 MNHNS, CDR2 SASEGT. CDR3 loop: CASSDRGMSTDTQYF. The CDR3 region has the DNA TGTGCCAGCAGTGATCGGGGGATGAGCACAGATACGCAGTATTTT.

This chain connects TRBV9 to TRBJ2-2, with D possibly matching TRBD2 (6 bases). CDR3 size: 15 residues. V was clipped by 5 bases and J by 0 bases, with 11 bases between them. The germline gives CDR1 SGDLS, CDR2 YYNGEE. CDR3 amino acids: CASREGGANTGELFF. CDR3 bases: TGTGCCAGCAGAGAGGGCGGGGCGAACACCGGGGAGCTGTTTTTT.

The CDR3: CASSPQGQINEKLFF. As DNA, the CDR3 is TGTGCCAGCAGCCCCCAGGGACAGATAAATGAAAAACTGTTTTTT. The genes are TRBV7-2 and TRBJ1-4; 7 nucleotides match TRBD1. CDR1 is SGHTA and CDR2 is FQGNSA in the germline V gene. The CDR3 totals 15 residues. With V trimmed by 5 bases and J by 5 bases, 8 bases remained unmatched.

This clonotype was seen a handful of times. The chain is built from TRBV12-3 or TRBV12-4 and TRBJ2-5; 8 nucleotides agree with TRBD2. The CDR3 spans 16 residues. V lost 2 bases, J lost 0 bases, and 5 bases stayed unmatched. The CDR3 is CASSLIGRGDQETQYF. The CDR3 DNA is TGTGCCAGCAGTTTAATCGGGCGGGGGGACCAAGAGACCCAGTACTTC.

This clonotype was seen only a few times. The CDR3 sequence: CATSESGTGKETQYF. CDR3 nucleotide sequence: TGTGCCACCAGTGAGTCCGGGACAGGGAAAGAGACCCAGTACTTC. V usage is TRBV24-1 and J usage is TRBJ2-5; 9 positions match TRBD1. This CDR3 is 15 amino acids long. Germline CDR1 KGHDR, CDR2 SFDVKD. Trimming removed 4 bases from V and 3 bases from J; junction bases left unmatched: 5.

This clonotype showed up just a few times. The CDR3 bases are TGTGCCAGCAGTGTACCCGGGACACCGGATTTTGCAACTAATGAAAAACTGTTTTTT. Translation gives CASSVPGTPDFATNEKLFF. The V call is TRBV12-3 or TRBV12-4, the J call TRBJ1-4, with D possibly matching TRBD1 (6 bases). The V end lost 5 bases, the J end lost 0 bases, and 22 bases lay between the germline ends. The CDR3 length is 19 residues.

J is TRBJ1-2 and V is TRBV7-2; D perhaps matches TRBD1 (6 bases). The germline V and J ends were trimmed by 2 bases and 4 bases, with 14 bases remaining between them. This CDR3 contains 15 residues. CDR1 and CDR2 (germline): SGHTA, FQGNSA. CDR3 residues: CASSLKGTPFYGYTF. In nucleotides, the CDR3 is TGTGCCAGCAGCTTAAAGGGGACACCATTCTATGGCTACACCTTC.

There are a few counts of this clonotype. The CDR3 nucleotides read TGCGCCAGCAGCTTAGGGTCAGGGGGCTTCGATGAGCAGTTCTTC. Its translation: CASSLGSGGFDEQFF. The chain employs TRBV5-1 and TRBJ2-1, with 8 bases aligning to TRBD1. V lost 2 bases to trimming and J lost 8 bases; unmatched junction nucleotides: 9. Germline V gene data show CDR1 as SGHRS and CDR2 as YFSETQ. The CDR3 is 15 residues long. The full variable domain, in which reference TRBV5-1 and TRBJ2-1 provide the parts outside the CDR3, is KAGVTQTPRYLIKTRGQQVTLSCSPISGHRSVSWYQQTPGQGLQFLFEYFSETQRNKGNFPGRFSGRQFSNSRSEMNVSTLELGDSALYLCASSLGSGGFDEQFFGPGTRLTVL.

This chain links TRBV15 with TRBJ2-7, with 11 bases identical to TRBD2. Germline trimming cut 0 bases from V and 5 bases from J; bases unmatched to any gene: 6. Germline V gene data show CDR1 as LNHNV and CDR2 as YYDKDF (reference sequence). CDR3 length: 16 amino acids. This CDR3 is CATSRDRLAGFDEQYF. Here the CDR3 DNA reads TGTGCCACCAGCAGAGATCGACTAGCGGGATTCGACGAGCAGTACTTC.

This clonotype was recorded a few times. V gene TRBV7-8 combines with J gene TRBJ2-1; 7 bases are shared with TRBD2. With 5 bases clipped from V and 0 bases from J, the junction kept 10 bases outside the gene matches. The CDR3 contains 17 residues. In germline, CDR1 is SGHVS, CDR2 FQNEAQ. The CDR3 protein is CASSTSSGSSSYNEQFF. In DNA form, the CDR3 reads TGTGCCAGCAGCACGAGTAGCGGGTCGAGCTCCTACAATGAGCAGTTCTTC.

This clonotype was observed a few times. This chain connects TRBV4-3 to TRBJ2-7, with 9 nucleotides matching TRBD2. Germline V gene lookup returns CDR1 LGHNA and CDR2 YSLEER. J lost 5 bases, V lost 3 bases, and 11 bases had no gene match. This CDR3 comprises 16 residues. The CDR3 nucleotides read TGCGCCAGCAGCCAGGGGTTGACTAGCGGCTTCGACGAGCAGTACTTC. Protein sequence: CASSQGLTSGFDEQYF.

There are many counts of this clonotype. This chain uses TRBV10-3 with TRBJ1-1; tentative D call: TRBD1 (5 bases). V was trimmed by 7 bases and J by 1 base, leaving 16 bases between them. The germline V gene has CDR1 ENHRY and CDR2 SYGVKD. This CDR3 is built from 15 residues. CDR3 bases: TGTGCCATCACCGAAACCGGGACCGAGAACACTGAAGCTTTCTTT. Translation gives CAITETGTENTEAFF.

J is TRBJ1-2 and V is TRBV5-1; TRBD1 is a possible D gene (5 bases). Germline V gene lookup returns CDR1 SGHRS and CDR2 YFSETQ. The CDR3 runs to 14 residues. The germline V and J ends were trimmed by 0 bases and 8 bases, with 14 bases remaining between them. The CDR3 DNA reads TGCGCCAGCAGCTTGGAAGCGGTGGGGCGGGGCTACACCTTC. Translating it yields CASSLEAVGRGYTF.

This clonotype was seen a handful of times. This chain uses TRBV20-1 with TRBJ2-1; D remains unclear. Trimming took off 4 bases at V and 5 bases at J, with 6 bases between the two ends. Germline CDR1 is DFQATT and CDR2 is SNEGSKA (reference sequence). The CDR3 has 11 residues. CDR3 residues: CSANVHNEQFF. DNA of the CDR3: TGCAGTGCTAATGTCCACAATGAGCAGTTCTTC.

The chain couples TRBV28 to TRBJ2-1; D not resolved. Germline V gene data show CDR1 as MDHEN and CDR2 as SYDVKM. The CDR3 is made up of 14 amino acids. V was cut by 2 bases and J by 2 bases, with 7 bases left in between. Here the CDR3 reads CASSLSAPYNEQFF. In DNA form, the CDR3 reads TGTGCCAGCAGTTTAAGTGCCCCCTACAATGAGCAGTTCTTC.

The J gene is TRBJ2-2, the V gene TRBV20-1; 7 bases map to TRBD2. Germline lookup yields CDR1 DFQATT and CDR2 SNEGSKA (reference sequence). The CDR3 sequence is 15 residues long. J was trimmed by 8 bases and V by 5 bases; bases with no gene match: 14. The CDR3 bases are TGCAGTGCTGGGGGTGCGGGAGACCCTAGGGGGGAGCTGTTTTTT. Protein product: CSAGGAGDPRGELFF.

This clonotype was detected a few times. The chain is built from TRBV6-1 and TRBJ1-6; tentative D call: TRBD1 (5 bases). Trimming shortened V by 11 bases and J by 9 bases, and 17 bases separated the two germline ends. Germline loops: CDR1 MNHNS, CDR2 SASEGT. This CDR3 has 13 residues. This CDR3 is CAGSLRQGSPLHF. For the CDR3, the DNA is TGTGCCGGCTCCCTAAGGCAGGGTTCACCCCTCCACTTT.